One sample yielded the 15 T cell receptor beta chains listed below, sequenced in a study of T cell responses to AZD1222 COVID-19 vaccine. Method: immunoSEQ multiplex PCR; TCRdb's copy keeps in-frame clones and lacks some. The sample yields about 130,000 clones, about 85% seen once. The sequencing here drew on peripheral blood, taken on day 0 of AZD1222 vaccination. The receptors originated from an adult in good health.

V is TRBV4-2 and J is TRBJ2-2, with D possibly being TRBD2 (5 bases). The V gene lost 1 base and the J gene lost 4 bases, with 10 bases spanning the gap. The CDR3 runs 15 residues. Germline lookup yields CDR1 LGHNA and CDR2 YNFKEQ. The CDR3 loop reads CASSQGGEITGELFF. DNA for the CDR3: TGTGCCAGCAGCCAAGGGGGAGAGATCACCGGGGAGCTGTTTTTT.

The chain links TRBV11-3 to TRBJ1-1, with TRBD1 matching over 7 bases. This CDR3 has 15 amino acids. The junction had 9 bases not matched to a gene; V was cut back by 5 bases and J by 3 bases. Per germline, CDR1 SGHNT and CDR2 YENEEA. As DNA, the CDR3 is TGTGCCAGCAGCCCTACAGGGGAGGACGACACTGAAGCTTTCTTT. It encodes CASSPTGEDDTEAFF.

The rearrangement joins TRBV18 to TRBJ1-2, with D perhaps TRBD1 (6 bases). Germline CDR1 and CDR2: KGHSH and LQKENI. Trimming removed 3 bases from V and 6 bases from J, with 17 bases in between. The CDR3 is 15 amino acids. CDR3 bases: TGTGCCAGCTCACCCGTCGCGGACAGTGGGAATGGCTACACCTTC. This translates into CASSPVADSGNGYTF.

The CDR3 coding sequence is TGTGCCAGCAGCTTAGGGGGTGAAGCTTTCTTT. The encoded protein is CASSLGGEAFF. This chain joins TRBV11-2 and TRBJ1-1; D gene unclear. The germline CDR1 and CDR2 sequences are SGHAT and FQNNGV. This CDR3 has 11 amino acids. Trimming left V 1 base short and J 7 bases short, with 4 bases between. The complete variable domain, with remaining parts taken from reference TRBV11-2 and TRBJ1-1, reads EAGVAQSPRYKIIEKRQSVAFWCNPISGHATLYWYQQILGQGPKLLIQFQNNGVVDDSQLPKDRFSAERLKGVDSTLKIQPAKLEDSAVYLCASSLGGEAFFGQGTRLTVV.

The chain's CDR3 is CASSSEGRGIRYNSPLHF. Here the CDR3 DNA reads TGTGCCAGCAGTTCGGAGGGGCGCGGGATCCGCTATAATTCACCCCTCCACTTT. The chain couples TRBV27 to TRBJ1-6, with D possibly TRBD1 on 5 matching bases. The CDR3 spans 18 residues. V was clipped by 4 bases and J by 3 bases, with 19 bases between them. Per the germline V gene, CDR1 is MNHEY and CDR2 is SMNVEV (reference sequence).

The chain recombines TRBV29-1 with TRBJ1-2; D remains ambiguous. The CDR3 runs to 11 residues. Deletions cut 2 bases from V and 3 bases from J, with 4 bases between. Germline V gene data show CDR1 as SQVTM and CDR2 as ANQGSEA. CDR3 nucleotides: TGCAGCGTTGAACGGGACTATGGCTACACCTTC. Residues: CSVERDYGYTF.

The rearrangement links TRBV6-5 to TRBJ1-2; D possibly corresponds to TRBD1 (5 bases). With 7 bases removed from V and 5 bases from J, the gap between germline ends came to 23 bases. The germline CDR1 and CDR2 sequences are MNHEY and SVGAGI. CDR3 size: 16 residues. CDR3 nucleotide sequence: TGTGCCAGCACCTACTCCTGGGGACGGGACTCGTATGGCTACACCTTC. Translation: CASTYSWGRDSYGYTF.

The chain joins TRBV6-5 to TRBJ2-5, with D perhaps being TRBD1 or TRBD2 (5 bases each). With 8 bases removed from V and 4 bases from J, the gap between germline ends came to 14 bases. This CDR3 region has 13 residues. Germline loops: CDR1 MNHEY, CDR2 SVGAGI. The CDR3 coding sequence is TGTGCCAGCCGGGACGGGGTAGGAGAGACCCAGTACTTC. Protein product: CASRDGVGETQYF.

V usage is TRBV19 and J usage is TRBJ1-3; 7 nucleotides agree with TRBD1. This CDR3 has 14 residues. The junction had 6 bases not matched to a gene; V was cut back by 6 bases and J by 4 bases. CDR1 LNHDA and CDR2 SQIVND come from the germline V gene (reference sequence). In DNA form, the CDR3 reads TGTGCCAGTAGGGCAGGGGGAGGCGGAAACACCATATATTTT. Translated, it gives CASRAGGGGNTIYF.

V and J are TRBV5-8 and TRBJ1-2; no firm D call. V shed 6 bases and J shed 8 bases, with 14 bases lying between them. CDR1 and CDR2 (germline): SGHTS, YDEGEE. The CDR3 consists of 12 residues. Here the CDR3 DNA reads TGTGCCAGCACATCGAACACGCGGGGCTACACCTTC. Translated, it gives CASTSNTRGYTF.

This clone was observed once. The chain carries TRBV28 and TRBJ2-7; D is undetermined. CDR1 MDHEN and CDR2 SYDVKM come from the germline V gene. The CDR3 is made up of 14 amino acids. Trimming stripped 6 bases from V and 3 bases from J, with 15 bases between. The CDR3: CASRLGRILYEQYF. CDR3 DNA: TGTGCCAGCAGGCTAGGACGGATTCTCTACGAGCAGTACTTC.

This clone was seen a few times. The rearrangement uses TRBV9 and TRBJ1-5, with D hard to call. Trimming left V 0 bases short and J 3 bases short, with 4 bases between. The CDR3 consists of 13 residues. Per germline, CDR1 SGDLS and CDR2 YYNGEE. Here the CDR3 reads CASSVDPNQPQHF. Written as DNA, the CDR3 is TGTGCCAGCAGCGTAGACCCCAATCAGCCCCAGCATTTT. Looking up the rest from reference TRBV9 and TRBJ1-5 gives the full variable domain: DSGVTQTPKHLITATGQRVTLRCSPRSGDLSVYWYQQSLDQGLQFLIQYYNGEERAKGNILERFSAQQFPDLHSELNLSSLELGDSALYFCASSVDPNQPQHFGDGTRLSIL.

CDR3 protein: CASSPHQNIPLHF. The CDR3 nucleotides are TGTGCCAGCAGCCCCCACCAAAATATACCCCTCCACTTT. The genes are TRBV9 and TRBJ1-6, with unresolved D. CDR3 length: 13 amino acids. The germline CDR1 and CDR2 sequences are SGDLS and YYNGEE. Trimming removed 4 bases from V and 12 bases from J, with 14 bases in between.

This rearrangement joins TRBV7-9 to TRBJ1-4, with D possibly being TRBD1 (5 bases). Trimming left V 5 bases short and J 8 bases short, with 18 bases between. The CDR3 covers 15 residues. Germline CDR1 is SEHNR and CDR2 is FQNEAQ (reference sequence). CDR3 sequence (DNA): TGTGCCAGCAGCATGGGGGATCGCCGGGGAGAAAAACTGTTTTTT. This encodes CASSMGDRRGEKLFF.

The rearrangement uses TRBV15 and TRBJ2-5; D is ambiguous. In germline, CDR1 is LNHNV, CDR2 YYDKDF (reference sequence). V was pared by 5 bases and J by 6 bases, with 16 bases between. This CDR3 has 14 amino acids. In nucleotides, the CDR3 is TGTGCCACCAGCGGTCTGGATCCTTGGAAGACCCAGTACTTC. It codes for CATSGLDPWKTQYF.